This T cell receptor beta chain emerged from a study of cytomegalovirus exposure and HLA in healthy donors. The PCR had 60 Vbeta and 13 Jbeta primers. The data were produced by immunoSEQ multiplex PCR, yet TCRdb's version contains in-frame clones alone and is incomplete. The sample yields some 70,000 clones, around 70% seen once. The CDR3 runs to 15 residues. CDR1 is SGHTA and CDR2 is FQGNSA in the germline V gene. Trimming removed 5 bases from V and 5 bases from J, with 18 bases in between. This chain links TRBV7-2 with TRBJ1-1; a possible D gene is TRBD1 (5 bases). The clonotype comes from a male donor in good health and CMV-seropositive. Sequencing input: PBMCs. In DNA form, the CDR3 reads TGTGCCAGCAGCGCGCCCTTAGGGGCGAAGACTGAAGCTTTCTTT. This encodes CASSAPLGAKTEAFF.